The 27 T cell receptor beta chains listed next were all sequenced from one sample in a study of early T cells in non-severe SARS-CoV-2 infection. TCRdb processed the 5' RACE reads anew with MiXCR; each CDR3 protein has one entry. The repertoire holds fewer than 50,000 distinct CDR3 sequences, with roughly 7% as singletons. Sequencing used whole blood. Receptor source: an adult who was a healthcare worker with PCR-confirmed SARS-CoV-2 infection or an uninfected control (not recorded which).

The V and J genes are TRBV12-2 and TRBJ2-7. TRBV12-2 corresponds to a pseudogene. CDR3 length: 14 residues. The DNA for the CDR3 is TGTGCAAGTCGCTTAGTGTACGGCAAGTACGAGCAGTACTTC. It specifies CASRLVYGKYEQYF.

This clonotype was counted only a few times. The chain joins TRBV15 to TRBJ1-2, with D maybe TRBD1 (5 bases). The CDR3 covers 12 residues. Germline CDR1 is LNHNV and CDR2 is YYDKDF (reference sequence). V lost 0 bases and J lost 7, with 6 bases in between. CDR3 DNA sequence: TGTGCCACCAGCAGAGATCAGGGTGGCTACACCTTC. Its protein product is CATSRDQGGYTF.

J is TRBJ2-7 and V is TRBV4-3; TRBD2 agrees at 10 bases. From germline, CDR1 is LGHNA and CDR2 YSLEER. CDR3 length equals 17 residues. V dropped 1 base and J dropped 2; count of bases not matched to a gene: 8. CDR3 sequence reads: CASSQVPLAGAPYEQYF. The CDR3 region has the DNA TGCGCCAGCAGCCAAGTCCCCCTAGCGGGGGCCCCCTACGAGCAGTACTTC.

V is TRBV27 and J is TRBJ2-7; D may be TRBD1 or TRBD2 (7 bases each). The ends were cut back, 1 base at V and 7 bases at J, with 14 bases in the middle. Looked up from germline, CDR1 is MNHEY and CDR2 is SMNVEV (reference sequence). This CDR3 is 14 amino acids long. This CDR3 is CASSLWEGAWEQYF. In nucleotides, the CDR3 is TGTGCCAGCAGTTTATGGGAGGGGGCATGGGAGCAGTACTTC.

This clonotype has only a few counts. A read error may account for a junction end that differs from germline. The rearrangement links TRBV7-7 to TRBJ2-3; D is unresolved. The V gene's germline CDR1 is SSHAT and CDR2 FNYEAQ (reference sequence). This CDR3 contains 13 residues. The CDR3 spells CASSPSLRDTQYF. CDR3 DNA sequence: TGTGCTAGCAGCCCCTCCCTCCGAGATACGCAGTATTTT.

This clonotype was detected many times. This chain joins TRBV7-2 and TRBJ2-2; D gene ambiguous. The CDR3 consists of 15 residues. Trimming shortened V by 0 bases and J by 2 bases, and 7 bases separated the two germline ends. The germline V gene encodes CDR1 SGHTA and CDR2 FQGNSA. In DNA form, the CDR3 reads TGTGCCAGCAGCTTAGCTGGCGGAAACACCGGGGAGCTGTTTTTT. It encodes CASSLAGGNTGELFF.

The chain couples TRBV6-5 to TRBJ1-2; the D gene is possibly TRBD1 (5 bases). The CDR3 is 14 amino acids. V was shortened by 6 bases and J by 0 bases, with 11 bases between the two germline ends. Germline V gives CDR1 MNHEY, CDR2 SVGAGI. The CDR3 nucleotides are TGTGCCAGCAGGGAGACAGTTTCTAACTATGGCTACACCTTC. Translated: CASRETVSNYGYTF.

This clonotype was recorded many times. V and J are TRBV24-1 and TRBJ1-1; D is unresolved. V lost 7 bases and J 1 base, leaving 12 bases between the germline ends. The CDR3 has 14 amino acids. From germline, CDR1 is KGHDR and CDR2 SFDVKD. The CDR3 DNA is TGTGCCACCAGCATCGAGCTAGCGAACACTGAAGCTTTCTTT. Its protein product is CATSIELANTEAFF.

This clonotype has more than one count but fewer than ten. The chain has TRBV20-1 and TRBJ2-3; TRBD1 matches 9 bases. V gave up 0 bases and J gave up 8 bases; unmatched junction bases: 9. This CDR3 is built from 15 residues. In germline, CDR1 is DFQATT, CDR2 SNEGSKA (reference sequence). The CDR3 spells CSARDSDRGGVTQYF. The CDR3 DNA follows: TGCAGTGCTAGAGATTCGGACAGGGGCGGGGTTACGCAGTATTTT.

This clonotype was detected a few times. The chain uses TRBV7-2 and TRBJ2-1; possibly TRBD2 for D (5 bases). The CDR3 consists of 14 residues. V lost 3 bases to trimming and J lost 3 bases, with 9 bases between them. CDR1 SGHTA and CDR2 FQGNSA come from the germline V gene. The CDR3 reads CASSLAGFYNEQFF. CDR3 bases: TGTGCCAGCAGCTTGGCGGGCTTCTACAATGAGCAGTTCTTC.

This chain connects TRBV20-1 to TRBJ1-3; D unclear. The CDR3 has 12 residues. CDR1 is DFQATT, CDR2 SNEGSKA, per germline (reference sequence). Trimming stripped 3 bases from V and 4 bases from J, with 7 bases between. Written as DNA, the CDR3 is TGCAGTGCTAGGAGTGGGGGAAACACCATATATTTT. As protein: CSARSGGNTIYF.

This clonotype appeared a few times. CDR3 bases: TGTGCCAGCAGCCTGGGACAGGGCCAAGAGACCCAGTACTTC. It codes for CASSLGQGQETQYF. The chain carries TRBV4-2 and TRBJ2-5, with 9 bases identical to TRBD1. The V gene's germline CDR1 is LGHNA and CDR2 YNFKEQ. The CDR3 extends over 14 amino acids. V shed 4 bases, J shed 1 base, and the junction held 1 base outside the gene matches.

V gene TRBV5-5 combines with J gene TRBJ2-2, with TRBD1 matching over 11 bases. Germline CDR1 SGHKS, CDR2 YYEKEE (reference sequence). The CDR3 is 17 residues long. The trim removed 0 bases at V and 2 bases at J, leaving 3 bases unmatched. CDR3 region: CASSLVWTGGNTGELFF. The CDR3 nucleotides are TGTGCCAGCAGCTTGGTCTGGACAGGGGGCAACACCGGGGAGCTGTTTTTT. The full variable domain, in which reference TRBV5-5 and TRBJ2-2 provide the parts outside the CDR3, is DAGVTQSPTHLIKTRGQQVTLRCSPISGHKSVSWYQQVLGQGPQFIFQYYEKEERGRGNFPDRFSARQFPNYSSELNVNALLLGDSALYLCASSLVWTGGNTGELFFGEGSRLTVL.

This clonotype has just a few counts. The rearrangement uses TRBV12-3 or TRBV12-4 and TRBJ2-1; 10 bases map to TRBD1. V shed 8 bases and J 8 bases; nucleotides not matched to a gene: 12. The CDR3 totals 15 residues. This CDR3 reads CASGRTGGVMDEQFF. Here the CDR3 DNA reads TGTGCCAGCGGCCGGACAGGGGGAGTCATGGATGAGCAGTTCTTC.

The DNA for the CDR3 is TGTGCCAGCAGTTTCAACGGGGGCCAAGAGACCCAGTACTTC. Protein: CASSFNGGQETQYF. This rearrangement joins TRBV27 to TRBJ2-5; a possible D gene is TRBD2 (6 bases). There are 14 residues in the CDR3. CDR1 MNHEY and CDR2 SMNVEV come from the germline V gene (reference sequence). V was clipped by 3 bases and J by 1 base, with 9 bases between them.

At least ten counts were recorded for this clonotype. This sequence joins TRBV4-3 and TRBJ2-7, with D perhaps matching TRBD2 (6 bases). V was clipped by 0 bases and J by 2 bases, with 11 bases between them. In germline, CDR1 is LGHNA, CDR2 YSLEER. The CDR3 is 15 amino acids. The CDR3 region is CASSQDMRGAYEQYF. In nucleotides, the CDR3 is TGCGCCAGCAGCCAAGATATGCGGGGAGCCTACGAGCAGTACTTC.

In this sample, this clonotype turned up many times. The rearrangement uses TRBV27 and TRBJ1-1, with D tentatively TRBD1 (5 bases). Germline CDR1 reads MNHEY; CDR2 reads SMNVEV (reference sequence). Trimming stripped 7 bases from V and 4 bases from J, with 16 bases between. CDR3 length equals 14 residues. The DNA of the CDR3 is TGTGCCAGCAAAGGGGTCTGGGGGGGCACTGAAGCTTTCTTT. The encoded protein is CASKGVWGGTEAFF.

This clonotype showed up many times. The rearrangement joins TRBV29-1 to TRBJ2-2; D possibly corresponds to TRBD2 (7 bases). Looked up from germline, CDR1 is SQVTM and CDR2 is ANQGSEA. The CDR3 spans 12 residues. CDR3 sequence: CARWGGSGELFF. In DNA, the CDR3 is TGCGCCAGATGGGGGGGCTCCGGGGAGCTGTTTTTT.

A few counts support this clonotype. This chain connects TRBV28 to TRBJ2-2; no clear D gene. This CDR3 contains 13 residues. Germline CDR1 MDHEN, CDR2 SYDVKM. The V and J ends lost 10 bases and 4 bases respectively, with 13 bases between them. CDR3 sequence reads: CATLFTGTGELFF. DNA of the CDR3: TGTGCCACCCTCTTCACGGGCACCGGGGAGCTGTTTTTT.

The chain carries TRBV5-5 and TRBJ2-7; a weak D match, TRBD1 (5 bases). Germline CDR1 reads SGHKS; CDR2 reads YYEKEE (reference sequence). With 5 bases removed from V and 7 bases from J, the gap between germline ends came to 25 bases. This CDR3 comprises 16 residues. The CDR3 protein is CASRQGHMGPLTEQYF. For the CDR3, the DNA is TGTGCCAGCAGACAAGGACATATGGGGCCCCTAACGGAGCAGTACTTC.

V gene TRBV18 combines with J gene TRBJ1-5; D ambiguous. The V gene lost 2 bases and the J gene lost 6 bases, with 11 bases spanning the gap. This CDR3 has 14 residues. The germline V gene has CDR1 KGHSH and CDR2 LQKENI. CDR3 nucleotides: TGTGCCAGCTCACCAGGAGCGACGGCTCAGCCCCAGCATTTT. This gives the protein CASSPGATAQPQHF.

This clonotype has more than one count but fewer than ten. J is TRBJ1-1 and V is TRBV2; maybe TRBD1 (5 bases). The ends were cut back, 6 bases at V and 5 bases at J, with 16 bases in the middle. The CDR3 spans 14 residues. From germline, CDR1 is SNHLY and CDR2 FYNNEI. The CDR3 region has the DNA TGTGCCAGCAGGGGACCGAGTAAGGGGACTGAAGCTTTCTTT. This encodes CASRGPSKGTEAFF.

This clonotype was counted at least ten times. The chain recombines TRBV28 with TRBJ2-7; perhaps TRBD1 as D (6 bases). This CDR3 region has 14 residues. Germline V lookup: CDR1 MDHEN, CDR2 SYDVKM. V lost 7 bases and J lost 5, with 18 bases in between. The CDR3 sequence: CASNYRDTGDEQYF. CDR3 bases: TGTGCCAGCAACTACCGGGACACTGGCGACGAGCAGTACTTC.

This clonotype has only a few counts. The V call is TRBV28, the J call TRBJ1-2; 7 positions agree with TRBD1. Trimming cost V 4 bases and J 4 bases; bases outside gene matches: 12. Per the germline V gene, CDR1 is MDHEN and CDR2 is SYDVKM. The CDR3 contains 16 residues. The CDR3 spells CASSSGGDGTVYGYTF. In nucleotides, the CDR3 is TGTGCCAGCAGTTCGGGCGGAGACGGGACAGTCTATGGCTACACCTTC.

This clonotype was recorded many times. V usage is TRBV5-1 and J usage is TRBJ2-1; 15 bases map to TRBD2. V was pared by 5 bases and J by 7 bases, with 7 bases of the junction left unmatched. CDR3 size: 16 residues. Germline CDR1 SGHRS, CDR2 YFSETQ. CDR3 region: CASSLPGTSGGNEQFF. CDR3 nucleotide sequence: TGCGCCAGCAGTCTACCCGGGACTAGCGGGGGGAATGAGCAGTTCTTC. Supplemented by reference TRBV5-1 and TRBJ2-1, the full variable domain reads KAGVTQTPRYLIKTRGQQVTLSCSPISGHRSVSWYQQTPGQGLQFLFEYFSETQRNKGNFPGRFSGRQFSNSRSEMNVSTLELGDSALYLCASSLPGTSGGNEQFFGPGTRLTVL.

This clonotype was observed at least ten times. V gene TRBV29-1 combines with J gene TRBJ1-2, with TRBD1 as a possible D gene (5 bases). V lost 3 bases and J lost 8, with 13 bases in between. This CDR3 contains 12 residues. The germline CDR1 and CDR2 sequences are SQVTM and ANQGSEA. The CDR3 nucleotides are TGCAGCGTTGAGGGGCAGAGGGACGGCTACACCTTC. This gives the protein CSVEGQRDGYTF.

This clonotype has more than one count but fewer than ten. This chain joins TRBV29-1 and TRBJ1-5; no clear D. The ends were cut back, 2 bases at V and 2 bases at J, with 7 bases in the middle. Germline V gives CDR1 SQVTM, CDR2 ANQGSEA. The CDR3 sequence is 13 residues long. This CDR3 is CSVESDGNQPQHF. The CDR3 DNA reads as TGCAGCGTTGAATCCGACGGCAATCAGCCCCAGCATTTT.